Presented here are 17 T cell receptor beta chains from one specimen sequenced in a study of shared clonotypes between healthy human individuals. Clones were sequenced by immunoSEQ multiplex PCR, and TCRdb holds only the in-frame ones, with some missing. The sample records approximately 480,000 clones, over 60% being singletons. Material for sequencing was PBMCs. These receptor sequences come from a woman aged 35 to 49 in good health. Some clones in this sample may be carry-over from other donors' samples.

The chain uses TRBV4-1 and TRBJ2-1; D may be TRBD2 (5 bases). Trimming pared 2 bases from V and 7 bases from J, leaving 15 bases between. Looked up from germline, CDR1 is MGHRA and CDR2 is YSYEKL. The CDR3 consists of 15 residues. The CDR3 protein is CASSQLGQRSNEQFF. The CDR3 nucleotides read TGCGCCAGCAGCCAATTAGGCCAGCGGAGTAATGAGCAGTTCTTC.

This clone was detected only once. This chain connects TRBV4-2 to TRBJ2-5; TRBD2 agrees at 12 bases. V lost 6 bases to trimming and J lost 4 bases; unmatched junction nucleotides: 6. Germline V gene data show CDR1 as LGHNA and CDR2 as YNFKEQ. This CDR3 is built from 15 residues. The CDR3 protein is CASSASGRGGETQYF. In DNA, the CDR3 is TGTGCCAGCAGTGCTAGCGGGAGGGGGGGAGAGACCCAGTACTTC.

This clone was recorded only once. A read error is likely here: a far larger clone is one base away. In the same sample, other DNA sequences code for this CDR3. The chain couples TRBV25-1 to TRBJ1-5; unclear D gene. Germline V lookup: CDR1 MGHDK, CDR2 SYGVNS. The CDR3 contains 15 residues. The V gene lost 6 bases and the J gene lost 1 base, with 13 bases spanning the gap. CDR3 nucleotides: TGTGCCAGCAGCCCATCCGTTGGGAGCAATCAGCCCCAGCATTTT. As protein: CASSPSVGSNQPQHF.

This sequence joins TRBV2 and TRBJ2-7, with 8 bases that match TRBD1. Germline values: CDR1 SNHLY, CDR2 FYNNEI. The V and J ends lost 0 bases and 3 bases, in that order; junction bases with no gene match: 7. This CDR3 contains 16 residues. The chain's CDR3 is CASSEASPGQGYEQYF. The CDR3, as DNA: TGTGCCAGCAGTGAAGCCTCCCCAGGACAGGGCTACGAGCAGTACTTC.

This clone was observed once. The J gene is TRBJ1-1, the V gene TRBV29-1; 9 bases agree with TRBD1. V lost 8 bases and J lost 1; bases outside the gene matches: 11. Germline V gene data show CDR1 as SQVTM and CDR2 as ANQGSEA. The CDR3 has 15 residues. The CDR3 here is CSSSRDRVENTEAFF. The CDR3 nucleotides read TGCAGCTCCAGCCGGGACAGGGTTGAGAACACTGAAGCTTTCTTT. The entire variable domain, with the rest obtained from reference TRBV29-1 and TRBJ1-1, is as follows: SAVISQKPSRDICQRGTSLTIQCQVDSQVTMMFWYRQQPGQSLTLIATANQGSEATYESGFVIDKFPISRPNLTFSTLTVSNMSPEDSSIYLCSSSRDRVENTEAFFGQGTRLTVV.

This clone was picked up many times. The chain employs TRBV6-4 and TRBJ2-3, with TRBD2 identical over 13 bases. V gave up 0 bases and J gave up 6 bases; unmatched junction bases: 3. Germline CDR1 is MRHNA and CDR2 is SNTAGT. This CDR3 comprises 16 residues. CDR3 in amino acids: CASSDSLAGGSDTQYF. Written as DNA, the CDR3 is TGTGCCAGCAGTGACTCACTAGCGGGAGGGTCGGATACGCAGTATTTT.

V and J are TRBV4-1 and TRBJ2-7, with 9 positions matching TRBD2. From germline, CDR1 is MGHRA and CDR2 YSYEKL. The CDR3 is 15 amino acids. J lost 2 bases, V lost 1 base, and 3 bases had no gene match. The CDR3 protein is CASSQGLAETYEQYF. CDR3 coding DNA: TGCGCCAGCAGCCAAGGACTAGCGGAGACCTACGAGCAGTACTTC.

V gene TRBV2 combines with J gene TRBJ1-3; perhaps TRBD1 as D (5 bases). The germline V gene has CDR1 SNHLY and CDR2 FYNNEI. Trimming took off 6 bases at V and 0 bases at J, with 12 bases between the two ends. This CDR3 contains 15 residues. CDR3 region: CASSRALSSGNTIYF. Written as DNA, the CDR3 is TGTGCCAGCAGCAGGGCACTGAGCTCTGGAAACACCATATATTTT.

In its sample, this clone was seen once. The chain employs TRBV6-5 and TRBJ2-7; tentative D call: TRBD1 (5 bases). V dropped 2 bases and J dropped 2 bases, with 13 bases sitting between them. Germline loops: CDR1 MNHEY, CDR2 SVGAGI. The CDR3 length is 15 residues. The CDR3 loop reads CASSYTYQGTYEQYF. DNA of the CDR3: TGTGCCAGCAGTTACACATATCAGGGAACCTACGAGCAGTACTTC.

This clone was observed once. The chain carries TRBV7-9 and TRBJ2-7; TRBD1 is a possible D gene (6 bases). Trimming removed 5 bases at V and 5 bases at J, with 19 bases between. The CDR3 is made up of 15 amino acids. CDR1 SEHNR and CDR2 FQNEAQ come from the germline V gene (reference sequence). Here the CDR3 reads CASSGRQDLPHEQYF. The CDR3, as DNA: TGTGCCAGCAGCGGTCGACAGGACCTTCCCCACGAGCAGTACTTC.

This clone was counted between two and nine times. V is TRBV4-1 and J is TRBJ1-5, with a weak D call TRBD1 (6 bases). This CDR3 spans 17 amino acids. V lost 0 bases to trimming and J lost 2 bases, with 14 bases between them. The germline gives CDR1 MGHRA, CDR2 YSYEKL. CDR3 sequence reads: CASSQDRRGPGNQPQHF. CDR3 sequence (DNA): TGCGCCAGCAGCCAAGATCGACGGGGGCCAGGCAATCAGCCCCAGCATTTT.

This clone is a singleton in its sample. The chain's CDR3 is CSIRQGNQPQHF. The CDR3, as DNA: TGCAGCATACGACAGGGCAATCAGCCCCAGCATTTT. The chain joins TRBV29-1 to TRBJ1-5, with a tentative D call TRBD1 (6 bases). There are 12 residues in the CDR3. The germline gives CDR1 SQVTM, CDR2 ANQGSEA. Between the trimmed V and J ends, which lost 8 bases and 2 bases, there was a span of 10 bases.

J is TRBJ2-1 and V is TRBV9; 10 bases match TRBD1. CDR1 is SGDLS, CDR2 YYNGEE, per germline. Trimming removed 0 bases from V and 2 bases from J; junction bases left unmatched: 2. The CDR3 covers 16 residues. Written as DNA, the CDR3 is TGTGCCAGCAGCGTAGTAGGGACAGGGGCCTACAATGAGCAGTTCTTC. Translation: CASSVVGTGAYNEQFF.

For the CDR3, the DNA is TGTGCCAGCAGTTACTCTGCTGGCGAGCAGTACTTC. It is translated as CASSYSAGEQYF. The chain links TRBV6-6 to TRBJ2-5, with no clear D. With the DNA end fitting TRBJ2-7 better, the J assignment may be wrong. The CDR3 is 12 amino acids. Germline-derived CDR1 and CDR2 are MNHNY and SVGAGI (reference sequence).

The chain links TRBV30 to TRBJ1-4, with D perhaps TRBD1 (6 bases). The germline V gene has CDR1 GTSNPN and CDR2 SVGIG (reference sequence). Trimming cost V 5 bases and J 3 bases, with 13 bases left between them. The CDR3 sequence is 14 residues long. The DNA of the CDR3 is TGTGCCTGGTCTACAGGGTTAGCTAATGAAAAACTGTTTTTT. This encodes CAWSTGLANEKLFF.

About this clone: The sample carries other DNA sequences with the same CDR3. The V gene is TRBV5-1, the J gene TRBJ2-3; D remains unclear. This CDR3 has 12 residues. V was pared by 4 bases and J by 2 bases, with 5 bases between. Germline V gene sequence: CDR1 SGHRS, CDR2 YFSETQ. This chain's CDR3 is CASSPDTDTQYF. Here the CDR3 DNA reads TGCGCCAGCAGCCCCGACACAGATACGCAGTATTTT.

The chain carries TRBV5-1 and TRBJ1-2; a weak D match, TRBD1 (6 bases). Germline CDR1 reads SGHRS; CDR2 reads YFSETQ. This CDR3 contains 15 residues. Deletions cut 4 bases from V and 5 bases from J, with 18 bases between. In DNA, the CDR3 is TGCGCCAGCAGCCCGCACAGGGAATTTAGGTATGGCTACACCTTC. Translating gives CASSPHREFRYGYTF.